The 23 T cell receptor beta chains below all came from one sample that was sequenced in a study of shared clonotypes between healthy human individuals. The naive CD8 population came from CD45RO-negative cells selected for CCR7, without terminally differentiated effector memory CD45RA+ cells. Libraries were prepared by immunoSEQ multiplex PCR; TCRdb keeps only in-frame clonotypes and omits some of them. The sample holds nearly 600,000 clones, roughly 95% seen once. Sequences were obtained from naive CD8+ T cells sorted from blood. These receptors were obtained from a woman aged 25 to 39 in good health.

The chain uses TRBV7-6 and TRBJ2-2, with D uncertain. The germline CDR1 and CDR2 sequences are SGHVS and FNYEAQ. The CDR3 has 11 residues. The V gene lost 5 bases and the J gene lost 7 bases, with 5 bases spanning the gap. This CDR3 is CASSKGGELFF. The DNA for the CDR3 is TGTGCCAGCAGCAAGGGCGGGGAGCTGTTTTTT.

The rearrangement joins TRBV19 to TRBJ2-7, with 9 nucleotides matching TRBD2. V shed 3 bases, J shed 7 bases, and the junction held 13 bases outside the gene matches. This CDR3 is built from 16 residues. CDR1 and CDR2 from the germline V gene are LNHDA and SQIVND (reference sequence). The CDR3 DNA reads TGTGCCAGTAGTATTGCTAGCGGGATGGCACCAGGGGAGCAGTACTTC. This codes for CASSIASGMAPGEQYF.

The J gene is TRBJ2-7, the V gene TRBV6-9, with 12 bases aligning to TRBD1. CDR1 is MNHGY and CDR2 is SVAAGI in the germline V gene. V gave up 5 bases and J gave up 2 bases; unmatched junction bases: 4. The CDR3 spans 15 residues. CDR3 residues: CASSPGDRGPYEQYF. CDR3 sequence (DNA): TGTGCCAGCAGTCCAGGGGACAGGGGGCCCTACGAGCAGTACTTC.

This clone was counted a single time. The chain has TRBV7-2 and TRBJ2-2; 14 bases agree with TRBD2. The CDR3 totals 19 residues. With 4 bases clipped from V and 6 bases from J, the junction kept 13 bases outside the gene matches. CDR1 SGHTA and CDR2 FQGNSA come from the germline V gene. Written as DNA, the CDR3 is TGTGCCAGCAGCTCCCACGGGGGACTAGCGGGAGCGATGGCCGGGGAGCTGTTTTTT. It translates to CASSSHGGLAGAMAGELFF.

The chain links TRBV19 to TRBJ1-2; a possible D gene is TRBD1 (6 bases). CDR1 and CDR2 (germline): LNHDA, SQIVND (reference sequence). The CDR3 extends over 19 amino acids. The ends were cut back, 3 bases at V and 1 base at J, with 24 bases in the middle. The CDR3 loop is CASSIHSRDIALNNYGYTF. In DNA, the CDR3 is TGTGCCAGTAGTATTCACAGCCGGGACATAGCCCTGAATAACTATGGCTACACCTTC.

The chain recombines TRBV2 with TRBJ2-7; 11 bases are shared with TRBD1. V dropped 6 bases and J dropped 0; count of bases not matched to a gene: 7. Per the germline V gene, CDR1 is SNHLY and CDR2 is FYNNEI. There are 16 residues in the CDR3. CDR3 in DNA: TGTGCCAGCAGCCTCTCCGGGACAGGGGGCTCCTACGAGCAGTACTTC. Protein: CASSLSGTGGSYEQYF.

For this clone: Other DNA sequences in the same sample also yield this CDR3. This rearrangement joins TRBV6-5 to TRBJ1-5; D remains ambiguous. Germline V gene sequence: CDR1 MNHEY, CDR2 SVGAGI. V was cut by 2 bases and J by 4 bases, with 6 bases left in between. This CDR3 has 13 amino acids. This CDR3 is CASSYRGNQPQHF. In DNA form, the CDR3 reads TGTGCCAGCAGTTACCGGGGAAATCAGCCCCAGCATTTT.

The gene calls are TRBV4-1 and TRBJ2-1; the D gene is possibly TRBD2 (5 bases). Germline V gives CDR1 MGHRA, CDR2 YSYEKL. There are 17 residues in the CDR3. The V end was cut by 1 base, the J end by 4 bases, with 17 bases between. In nucleotides, the CDR3 is TGCGCCAGCAGCCAAGCAGCCTCTGATAGCGAGTACAATGAGCAGTTCTTC. Residues: CASSQAASDSEYNEQFF.

The V gene is TRBV19, the J gene TRBJ2-7; TRBD2 aligns across 9 bases. The CDR3 consists of 15 residues. CDR1 and CDR2 (germline): LNHDA, SQIVND (reference sequence). V lost 5 bases and J lost 3; bases outside the gene matches: 8. DNA for the CDR3: TGTGCCAGTAGTTCTTTGCGGGAGGGCCTCTACGAGCAGTACTTC. This codes for CASSSLREGLYEQYF.

The V call is TRBV6-5, the J call TRBJ2-3, with D maybe TRBD2 (6 bases). The ends were cut back, 4 bases at V and 4 bases at J, with 15 bases in the middle. CDR1 is MNHEY and CDR2 is SVGAGI in the germline V gene. The CDR3 is 15 amino acids. The CDR3 sequence: CASSSGLRAADTQYF. CDR3 in DNA: TGTGCCAGCAGTTCGGGACTTCGCGCGGCAGATACGCAGTATTTT.

The J gene is TRBJ2-7, the V gene TRBV11-2; D ambiguous. The CDR3 length is 14 residues. Germline CDR1 is SGHAT and CDR2 is FQNNGV. V was pared by 2 bases and J by 3 bases, with 11 bases between. DNA of the CDR3: TGTGCCAGCAGCTTACGAGGAAACAGCTACGAGCAGTACTTC. Translating it yields CASSLRGNSYEQYF.

This chain links TRBV6-1 with TRBJ2-1, with TRBD2 matching 10 bases. This CDR3 contains 16 residues. Germline-derived CDR1 and CDR2 are MNHNS and SASEGT. Trimming took 1 base from V and 5 from J; bases not matched to a gene: 5. CDR3 nucleotides: TGTGCCAGCAGTGAAGATCTAGCGGGAGAGAACAATGAGCAGTTCTTC. It is translated as CASSEDLAGENNEQFF.

The chain has TRBV13 and TRBJ2-7, with a possible D match to TRBD1 (6 bases). Germline loops: CDR1 PRHDT, CDR2 FYEKMQ (reference sequence). Trimming removed 5 bases at V and 0 bases at J, with 11 bases between. CDR3 length: 14 residues. The CDR3, as DNA: TGTGCCAGCAGCCCAGGGGACACCTCCTACGAGCAGTACTTC. It codes for CASSPGDTSYEQYF.

The V call is TRBV7-8, the J call TRBJ2-7, with 11 bases fitting TRBD1. The junction had 3 bases not matched to a gene; V was cut back by 1 base and J by 4 bases. Germline CDR1 reads SGHVS; CDR2 reads FQNEAQ. The length of the CDR3 is 15 residues. CDR3 bases: TGTGCCAGCAGCTTAGAAGGGACAGGGGGTTACGAGCAGTACTTC. Protein: CASSLEGTGGYEQYF.

CDR3 in amino acids: CASSLVGELWSHGYTF. The CDR3 DNA sequence: TGTGCCAGCAGCTTGGTAGGAGAGCTTTGGAGTCATGGCTACACCTTC. The rearrangement joins TRBV5-6 to TRBJ1-2; no definite D call. The CDR3 sequence is 16 residues long. V was pared by 0 bases and J by 6 bases, with 18 bases between. Germline CDR1 SGHDT, CDR2 YYEEEE.

J is TRBJ1-1 and V is TRBV15; D is unresolved. With 11 bases removed from V and 5 bases from J, the gap between germline ends came to 12 bases. This CDR3 is built from 11 residues. The V gene's germline CDR1 is LNHNV and CDR2 YYDKDF (reference sequence). In DNA, the CDR3 is TGTGCCGCGGGAGGGTGGACTGAAGCTTTCTTT. Translated, it gives CAAGGWTEAFF. Full variable domain (outside the CDR3, taken from reference TRBV15 and TRBJ1-1): DAMVIQNPRYQVTQFGKPVTLSCSQTLNHNVMYWYQQKSSQAPKLLFHYYDKDFNNEADTPDNFQSRRPNTSFCFLDIRSPGLGDTAMYLCAAGGWTEAFFGQGTRLTVV.

The genes are TRBV19 and TRBJ1-3; D is unclear. CDR3 length: 17 amino acids. V lost 6 bases and J 1 base, leaving 19 bases between the germline ends. The germline CDR1 and CDR2 sequences are LNHDA and SQIVND (reference sequence). In nucleotides, the CDR3 is TGTGCCAGTAGCCCCACCGGTTGGGATTCGTCTGGAAACACCATATATTTT. Its protein is CASSPTGWDSSGNTIYF.

The rearrangement uses TRBV28 and TRBJ2-3, with unresolved D. CDR3 length: 15 residues. Germline V lookup: CDR1 MDHEN, CDR2 SYDVKM. Trimming left V 1 base short and J 1 base short, with 9 bases between. In DNA form, the CDR3 reads TGTGCCAGCAGTTTATTACGACCAGGCACAGATACGCAGTATTTT. Translated, it gives CASSLLRPGTDTQYF.

J is TRBJ2-3 and V is TRBV11-2, with 7 bases matching TRBD2. The CDR3 runs to 15 residues. Germline V gene sequence: CDR1 SGHAT, CDR2 FQNNGV. V gave up 3 bases and J gave up 1 base; unmatched junction bases: 4. CDR3 in DNA: TGTGCCAGCAGCTTTTTTACTAGCGGCACAGATACGCAGTATTTT. This codes for CASSFFTSGTDTQYF. Together with reference TRBV11-2 and TRBJ2-3, the CDR3 gives the full variable domain: EAGVAQSPRYKIIEKRQSVAFWCNPISGHATLYWYQQILGQGPKLLIQFQNNGVVDDSQLPKDRFSAERLKGVDSTLKIQPAKLEDSAVYLCASSFFTSGTDTQYFGPGTRLTVL.

V usage is TRBV29-1 and J usage is TRBJ2-1; 10 nucleotides agree with TRBD2. The CDR3 runs to 13 residues. With V trimmed by 7 bases and J by 7 bases, 7 bases remained unmatched. Germline CDR1 SQVTM, CDR2 ANQGSEA. The CDR3, as DNA: TGCAGCGGAACTAGCGGGATTCCGAATGAGCAGTTCTTC. It specifies CSGTSGIPNEQFF.

V gene TRBV27 combines with J gene TRBJ2-5, with D tentatively TRBD1 (5 bases). The CDR3 covers 13 residues. Per the germline V gene, CDR1 is MNHEY and CDR2 is SMNVEV (reference sequence). V shed 5 bases and J shed 4 bases, with 11 bases lying between them. The CDR3 DNA sequence: TGTGCCAGCAGTCCCATCCAGGGAGAGACCCAGTACTTC. This gives the protein CASSPIQGETQYF.

The chain combines TRBV18 with TRBJ2-1, with 9 bases fitting TRBD2. The V segment lost 0 bases and the J segment 6 bases; nucleotides outside the gene matches: 6. Germline assignment: CDR1 KGHSH and CDR2 LQKENI. CDR3 size: 16 residues. The CDR3 protein is CASSPPPSGEPNEQFF. The CDR3 region has the DNA TGTGCCAGCTCACCACCGCCTAGCGGGGAACCCAATGAGCAGTTCTTC.

This chain connects TRBV28 to TRBJ2-2, with D uncertain. The CDR3 is made up of 14 amino acids. Trimming stripped 7 bases from V and 6 bases from J, with 15 bases between. Germline CDR1 reads MDHEN; CDR2 reads SYDVKM. The CDR3 is CASTRTKVAGELFF. The CDR3 coding sequence is TGTGCCAGCACCAGAACTAAGGTGGCCGGGGAGCTGTTTTTT.